This entry lists 29 T cell receptor beta chains sequenced from one sample in a study of tumor and adjacent non-tumor tissue in lung cancer (dated by TCRdb to the late 2010s). RNA was isolated from bulk, unsorted tissue, and RNA quality was assessed with a NanoDrop ND-1000 and an Agilent 2100. The library was prepared using multiplex PCR. Reads for this sample came from an Illumina HiSeq 2500. TCRbeta libraries were constructed through three rounds of nested PCR with primers (Table S4) according to protocols adapted from ARM-PCR. TCRdb ran its own pipeline on the public reads, namely fastp trimming at Q25 and MiXCR clone calling, and kept in-frame beta chains. Identical CDR3 proteins give one entry, which carries the most common genes and DNA. The sample contains under 150,000 distinct CDR3 sequences, roughly 67% of them found a single time. In total, the top ten clones hold more than 10% of the sample.

The material sequenced was lung tumor tissue. The origin of the receptors is a man between 25 and 39 years old with non-small cell lung cancer.

In this sample, this clonotype turned up a few times. This may arise from a read error, as a much more abundant clone is one base away. The chain carries TRBV20-1 and TRBJ2-3, with 9 bases fitting TRBD1. The germline V gene has CDR1 DFQATT and CDR2 SNEGSKA (reference sequence). The length of the CDR3 is 13 residues. This chain's CDR3 is CSVTGGFWDTLYF. The CDR3 DNA follows: TGCAGTGTTACAGGGGGCTTTTGGGATACGCTGTATTTT.

About this clonotype: A much larger clone differs from this one at a single base, so this may be a read error. The gene calls are TRBV5-1 and TRBJ2-1; 8 bases align to TRBD2. Losses at the gene ends were 3 bases for V and 6 bases for J; bases not matched to a gene: 14. This CDR3 comprises 17 residues. The germline V gene has CDR1 SGHRS and CDR2 YFSETQ. CDR3 residues: CASSSRLARGPSNEQFF. The CDR3 DNA reads as TGCGCCAGCAGCTCTCGACTAGCGAGAGGGCCTAGCAATGAGCAGTTCTTC.

With regard to this clonotype: The junction departs from germline at one end; a sequencing error may be responsible. The chain combines TRBV28 with TRBJ2-1; D may be TRBD1 or TRBD2 (5 bases each). The germline V gene has CDR1 MDHEN and CDR2 SYDVKM. The length of the CDR3 is 11 residues. The CDR3 nucleotides are TGTGTCAGCAGTCGGGGCTATGAGCAGTTCTTC. Translation: CVSSRGYEQFF.

In its sample, this clonotype was seen many times. The chain combines TRBV20-1 with TRBJ1-1, with D unresolved. CDR3 length: 8 amino acids. Trimming cost V 3 bases and J 11 bases, with 4 bases left between them. Germline CDR1 reads DFQATT; CDR2 reads SNEGSKA (reference sequence). The CDR3 protein is CSASRAFF. DNA of the CDR3: TGCAGTGCTAGCCGGGCTTTCTTT.

There are a few counts of this clonotype. The chain combines TRBV6-6 with TRBJ2-1; maybe TRBD1 (6 bases). Germline V gene sequence: CDR1 MNHNY, CDR2 SVGAGI (reference sequence). The CDR3 extends over 13 amino acids. Trimming pared 5 bases from V and 12 bases from J, leaving 17 bases between. CDR3 in amino acids: CASSQGTPFVQFF. The DNA for the CDR3 is TGTGCCAGCAGTCAAGGGACACCATTTGTGCAGTTCTTC.

This clonotype has a handful of counts. A read error may explain this, as a much larger clone is one base away. The V and J genes are TRBV6-5 and TRBJ1-1; tentatively, D is TRBD1 (6 bases). The V gene's germline CDR1 is MNHEY and CDR2 SVGAGI. This CDR3 has 13 amino acids. This CDR3 is CANSSPGHPEAFF. In nucleotides, the CDR3 is TGTGCCAACAGTTCCCCGGGACACCCTGAAGCTTTCTTT.

Details on this clonotype: A much more abundant neighbour one base away suggests this may be a read error. This chain links TRBV24-1 with TRBJ2-4; D unclear. Germline V CDR1 and CDR2: KGHDR, SFDVKD. The CDR3 is made up of 13 amino acids. CDR3 loop: CAISDGAKNIQYF. In DNA, the CDR3 is TGTGCCATCAGTGACGGAGCCAAAAACATTCAGTACTTC.

In the case of this clonotype: A much larger clone sits a single nucleotide away, making a read error possible. The V call is TRBV20-1, the J call TRBJ1-5; 7 nucleotides match TRBD1. Germline V gene data show CDR1 as DFQATT and CDR2 as SNEGSKA (reference sequence). This CDR3 spans 15 amino acids. CDR3 nucleotide sequence: TGCAGTGCTAGAGATAACACAGGGGTCGGGCAGCCCCGGCATTTT. This translates into CSARDNTGVGQPRHF.

This clonotype has at least ten counts. The V call is TRBV6-6, the J call TRBJ1-3; no clear D. The CDR3 covers 15 residues. In germline, CDR1 is MNHNY, CDR2 SVGAGI (reference sequence). V dropped 8 bases and J dropped 0 bases, with 14 bases sitting between them. The DNA of the CDR3 is TGTGCCAGCGGATTTTTGACTGCCTCTGGAAACACCATATATTTT. As protein: CASGFLTASGNTIYF.

In this sample, this clonotype turned up a few times. The chain employs TRBV28 and TRBJ1-1, with unresolved D. V lost 2 bases and J lost 5, with 15 bases in between. Looked up from germline, CDR1 is MDHEN and CDR2 is SYDVKM. CDR3 length equals 15 residues. CDR3: CASSLTPRVGTEAFF. The CDR3 bases are TGTGCCAGCAGTTTAACGCCACGGGTAGGAACTGAAGCTTTCTTT.

In regard to this clonotype: Being one base from a much bigger clone, this may be a read error. The final CDR3 position lacks the conserved phenylalanine or tryptophan, pointing to a likely read error. J is TRBJ2-2 and V is TRBV4-2; perhaps TRBD2 as D (6 bases). Germline CDR1 reads LGHNA; CDR2 reads YNFKEQ. CDR3 size: 18 residues. V lost 3 bases, J lost 5 bases, and 22 bases lay in between. The CDR3 spells CASSHPPSGPGGTGELFL. The CDR3 nucleotides read TGTGCCAGCAGCCACCCCCCCAGCGGACCCGGAGGGACCGGGGAGCTGTTTCTT.

Many counts were recorded for this clonotype. This chain uses TRBV20-1 with TRBJ2-5; either TRBD1 or TRBD2 may fit D (7 bases each). The germline CDR1 and CDR2 sequences are DFQATT and SNEGSKA (reference sequence). V was shortened by 5 bases and J by 5 bases, with 18 bases between the two germline ends. This CDR3 is built from 14 residues. The CDR3 loop is CSASDRRGRETQYF. In nucleotides, the CDR3 is TGCAGTGCTTCGGACAGGCGGGGGAGGGAGACCCAGTACTTC.

This clonotype occurred once. J is TRBJ2-4 and V is TRBV14, with D hard to call. CDR1 and CDR2 (germline): SGHDN, FVKESK. Between the trimmed V and J ends, which lost 1 base and 0 bases, there was a span of 4 bases. The CDR3 extends over 14 amino acids. In DNA form, the CDR3 reads TGTGCCAGCAGCCAAGGCGGAGCCAAAAACATTCAGTACTTC. Its translation is CASSQGGAKNIQYF.

Concerning this clonotype: A much larger clone differs from this one at a single base, so this may be a read error. The V gene is TRBV7-8, the J gene TRBJ2-1; 8 bases align to TRBD1. This CDR3 is built from 14 residues. Germline V lookup: CDR1 SGHVS, CDR2 FQNEAQ. The ends lost 5 bases at V and 6 bases at J; junction bases unmatched: 6. The CDR3 coding sequence is TGTGCCAGCAGCACTAGACAGGGGAGCAATGAGCAGTTCTTC. It is translated as CASSTRQGSNEQFF.

The chain combines TRBV5-1 with TRBJ2-5; 9 positions agree with TRBD2. CDR3 length: 16 residues. Germline assignment: CDR1 SGHRS and CDR2 YFSETQ. The J segment lost 4 bases and the V segment lost 1 base, leaving 8 bases of the junction unmatched. The CDR3 loop is CASSLMLAGEGETQYF. DNA of the CDR3: TGCGCCAGCAGCTTGATGTTAGCGGGAGAGGGAGAGACCCAGTACTTC.

The chain carries TRBV7-9 and TRBJ2-7; 8 bases map to TRBD1. CDR3 length: 16 residues. Trimming took 4 bases from V and 3 from J; bases not matched to a gene: 11. Per the germline V gene, CDR1 is SEHNR and CDR2 is FQNEAQ (reference sequence). CDR3 region: CASSSSTRDRFYEQYV. The CDR3 nucleotides read TGTGCCAGCAGCTCTAGCACCCGGGACAGGTTCTACGAGCAGTACGTC.

This clonotype was detected many times. The chain joins TRBV7-8 to TRBJ2-2; D is unresolved. V was pared by 8 bases and J by 3 bases, with 13 bases between. The CDR3 sequence is 14 residues long. The germline V gene has CDR1 SGHVS and CDR2 FQNEAQ. The CDR3 region has the DNA TGTGCCAGCTCTGCTTGGGTCGACACCGGGGAGCTGTTTTTT. It codes for CASSAWVDTGELFF. Complete variable domain (other parts from reference TRBV7-8 and TRBJ2-2): GAGVSQSPRYKVAKRGQDVALRCDPISGHVSLFWYQQALGQGPEFLTYFQNEAQLDKSGLPSDRFFAERPEGSVSTLKIQRTQQEDSAVYLCASSAWVDTGELFFGEGSRLTVL.

The DNA for the CDR3 is TGCAGTGCTAGTTCGCCAGGGAGTTTCAACGAGCAGTACTTC. Protein sequence: CSASSPGSFNEQYF. The V and J genes are TRBV20-1 and TRBJ2-7, with D perhaps matching TRBD1 or TRBD2 (5 bases each). V shed 3 bases and J shed 5 bases, with 17 bases lying between them. Germline-derived CDR1 and CDR2 are DFQATT and SNEGSKA (reference sequence). CDR3 length equals 14 residues.

Many counts were recorded for this clonotype. The chain recombines TRBV29-1 with TRBJ2-2, with 9 bases matching TRBD1. The CDR3 contains 16 residues. V was clipped by 4 bases and J by 2 bases; unmatched bases: 8. Germline CDR1 SQVTM, CDR2 ANQGSEA. The CDR3 DNA follows: TGCAGCGTTGGGGACAGGGCCGGGTTAAACACCGGGGAGCTGTTTTTT. It codes for CSVGDRAGLNTGELFF.

In regard to this clonotype: A much larger clone lies one base from this, so it may be a read error. V and J are TRBV24-1 and TRBJ2-5; 10 bases match TRBD1. The CDR3 has 16 residues. Germline assignment: CDR1 KGHDR and CDR2 SFDVKD. Germline trimming cut 2 bases from V and 9 bases from J; bases unmatched to any gene: 11. This CDR3 is CATSDSPDRGLEAQYF. CDR3 bases: TGTGCCACCAGTGATTCCCCAGACAGGGGGCTTGAGGCCCAGTACTTC.

Comment on this clonotype: A much larger clone lies a single base off, so this may be a read error. J is TRBJ2-7 and V is TRBV6-5, with 8 bases lining up with TRBD1. This CDR3 region has 15 residues. Per germline, CDR1 MNHEY and CDR2 SVGAGI. Here the CDR3 reads CPSSYTGTGTYEQYF. The CDR3 nucleotides read TGTCCCAGCAGTTACACCGGGACAGGAACCTACGAGCAGTACTTC.

A remark on this clonotype: At one end the junction does not follow the germline gene, possibly because of a read error. V gene TRBV11-3 combines with J gene TRBJ2-2, with D tentatively TRBD2 (5 bases). This CDR3 is built from 12 residues. The germline gives CDR1 SGHNT, CDR2 YENEEA. CDR3 sequence: CVSSYDAGELFF. For the CDR3, the DNA is TGTGTCAGCAGCTATGACGCCGGGGAGCTGTTTTTC.

Comment on this clonotype: Compared with germline, one end of the junction differs, possibly owing to a read error. The gene calls are TRBV4-1 and TRBJ2-1; either TRBD1 or TRBD2 may fit D (5 bases each). Germline V gene lookup returns CDR1 MGHRA and CDR2 YSYEKL. The CDR3 is made up of 21 amino acids. The DNA of the CDR3 is TGCGCCAGCAACCAAGATATCCAGCGAGGGGTTCTACTGAACTCCTACAATGAGCAGTTCTTC. It yields the protein CASNQDIQRGVLLNSYNEQFF.

The chain is built from TRBV29-1 and TRBJ2-1; D is perhaps TRBD1 or TRBD2 (5 bases each). V shed 8 bases and J shed 3 bases, with 14 bases lying between them. Germline assignment: CDR1 SQVTM and CDR2 ANQGSEA. The CDR3 contains 13 residues. CDR3 nucleotides: TGCAGCTTGGAAGGGACCGTCTACAATGAGCAGTTCTTC. This encodes CSLEGTVYNEQFF.

This clonotype was observed a single time. The conserved closing phenylalanine or tryptophan is absent in this CDR3, likely reflecting a read error. The J gene is TRBJ2-4, the V gene TRBV5-1; 7 bases are shared with TRBD1. This CDR3 comprises 16 residues. CDR1 and CDR2 (germline): SGHRS, YFSETQ. CDR3 nucleotide sequence: TGCGCCAGCAGCCCGAGGGACAGCCTAGCCAAAAGCATTCAGTACTTA. As protein: CASSPRDSLAKSIQYL.

This chain links TRBV29-1 with TRBJ1-1; D may be TRBD1 (6 bases). V was trimmed by 4 bases and J by 7 bases, leaving 22 bases between them. The CDR3 extends over 15 amino acids. Germline values: CDR1 SQVTM, CDR2 ANQGSEA. CDR3 region: CSVAFGLGGFDEAFF. The CDR3 DNA reads as TGCAGCGTTGCATTTGGGTTAGGGGGATTTGATGAAGCTTTCTTT.

As regards this clonotype: Mismatch with germline at one junction end may stem from a read error. The chain combines TRBV20-1 with TRBJ2-2; possibly TRBD2 for D (5 bases). Per germline, CDR1 DFQATT and CDR2 SNEGSKA (reference sequence). This CDR3 is 12 amino acids long. The CDR3 bases are TGCAGTACTAGGGATGCCGGAGGGGAGCTGTTTTTT. It specifies CSTRDAGGELFF.

The chain uses TRBV24-1 and TRBJ2-1; 7 bases are a match to TRBD1. Germline CDR1 KGHDR, CDR2 SFDVKD. The V and J ends lost 10 bases and 4 bases, in that order; junction bases with no gene match: 0. The CDR3 runs 11 residues. DNA of the CDR3: TGTGCCACGGGACAGTACAATGAGCAGTTCTTC. The encoded protein is CATGQYNEQFF.

This clonotype appeared once. A read error is possible here, since a much larger clone lies one base away. The chain links TRBV20-1 to TRBJ2-5; TRBD2 matches 8 bases. The CDR3 runs 15 residues. Germline loops: CDR1 DFQATT, CDR2 SNEGSKA (reference sequence). CDR3 sequence (DNA): TGCCGTGCTCTAGCAAGCGGGAGAATAGTAGAGACCCAGTACTTC. This gives the protein CRALASGRIVETQYF.